The T cell receptor beta chain under discussion was sequenced for a study of early T cells in non-severe SARS-CoV-2 infection. For the study at large: The sequenced material was bulk RNA from unsorted whole blood, and its chains were unpaired. Regarding the study as a whole: There was a bias toward anti-spike CD8 responses in VDJdb matching, which missed private and CD4 specificities.

In germline, CDR1 is KGHSH, CDR2 LQKENI. V dropped 5 bases and J dropped 5; count of bases not matched to a gene: 12. The CDR3 contains 16 residues. A few counts support this clonotype. Its antigen remains unidentified. Individual cDNA molecules each received unique molecular identifiers attached to them. Each CDR3 protein is one row after TCRdb ran MiXCR on the 5' RACE reads. The table lists tens of thousands of distinct CDR3 sequences, 9.3% of them singletons. The TCR was taken from an adult who was a healthcare worker with PCR-confirmed SARS-CoV-2 infection or an uninfected control (not recorded which). The sample consisted of whole blood. This sequence joins TRBV18 and TRBJ1-1; 9 bases line up with TRBD1. The CDR3 region is CASSIAGTGLPTEAFF. The CDR3 DNA follows: TGTGCCAGCTCAATCGCCGGGACAGGGTTACCAACTGAAGCTTTCTTT.